This T cell receptor beta chain is drawn from a study of beta chain features in type 1 diabetes (dated by TCRdb to 2017 to 2018). For the wider study: No differences in mean age, gender distribution, total cell number or subset yield were found between patients and healthy donors. The study compared the TCRB repertoires of sorted circulating CD4+ T cell subsets in recently diagnosed type 1 diabetes patients with those in matched healthy donors. Naive and central memory subsets were obtained from all 30 or so donors, but regulatory and stem cell-like memory subsets were isolated from only 8 patients and about 8 healthy donors. A total of roughly 98,000,000 sorted cells were examined across all samples, and a strong correlation was observed between cell number per subset and RNA yield. General study outcomes and caveats: Shorter templates might be favored by PCR, yet because patient and control samples were amplified and corrected together, any such skew would affect both groups equally. Because cDNA was sequenced instead of genomic DNA, activated cells with high expression could be over-represented, although the groups did not differ in activation or CD3 levels. Naive, central memory and regulatory TCRB repertoires appeared more similar among patients than among healthy donors. HLA sub-analyses involved small numbers of individuals, so any influence of HLA type on TCRB rearrangement remained unresolved. Patients with type 1 diabetes made fewer insertions and deleted more nucleotides at VDJ recombination sites, implying thymic rearrangement abnormalities. Type 1 diabetes patients showed a moderate but significant shortening of TCRB CDR3 length in all four CD4+ subsets.

The entire isolated RNA was reverse transcribed using the High Capacity cDNA Reverse Transcription Kit, and thus expressed TCRB transcripts were sequenced. Deep immunoSEQ sequencing was applied to naive, central memory and regulatory T cell samples, giving an average of about 3.6 million total reads per sample. After sorted cells were lysed in RLT buffer, RNA was extracted with DNase-treated RNeasy Micro or Mini kits, with the choice depending on cell number. Each cell subset was processed separately to prevent cross-contamination, with patient and healthy donor samples processed together. TCRB sequences were amplified from cDNA with the immunoSEQ multiplex PCR, producing 87-bp fragments spanning the CDR3 region. Amplicons were sequenced on the Illumina HiSeq platform. The authors processed their data as follows. PCR bias was computationally corrected using synthetic template baselines, reads within Hamming distance 2 were collapsed, and singletons that could not be merged were discarded. By aligning reads against IMGT, V, D and J genes, CDR3 length, and insertions or deletions at six rearrangement sites were assigned. Within each subset, clonotype counts were normalized to the number of sorted cells before true diversity and Gini coefficients were calculated with the tcR R package. The overlap coefficient, calculated on TCRB nucleotide sequences, was used to quantify repertoire sharing. TCRdb stores this immuneACCESS table with in-frame sequences only. Part of the clones is absent; in the studies checked, under half of the shortfall reflects unresolved V genes, and no reason is known for the rest. The DNA gave D and trimming, while V, J and clone size come from that table. In this sample the table shows about 220,000 clones, approximately 11% of which occur a single time. About 1.2% of the sample is held by the ten biggest clonotypes.

Including cysteine and phenylalanine, the CDR3 has 14 amino acids. Of all the DNA, just the CDR3 is kept, 42 bases in frame from base 1. CDR1 GTSNPN and CDR2 SVGIG were looked up in the germline V gene (reference sequence). V is pared back by 0 bases and J by 5 bases, with 13 bases lying between the germline termini. Details on this clone: Its antigen is still unknown. No much larger clonotype is one base removed from it; base qualities were not supplied.

From each donor, a single peripheral blood sample of roughly 0.11 L on average was drawn into heparinised tubes. A BD FACSAria II and a panel including CD45RO, CCR7, CD25, CD127, CD95 and CD27 were used to sort naive, central memory, regulatory and stem cell-like memory CD4+ T cells. Purity was above 95% for every sorted population. PBMCs were isolated immediately by Lymphoprep density gradient centrifugation and stained directly without culture. So that batch effects would be minimized, each experiment stained and sorted samples in pairs, pairing one healthy donor with one patient. The clonotype was recovered from a man aged 18 to 35 in good health. Sequenced input: central memory CD4+ T cells from blood. The rearrangement combines TRBV30 with TRBJ1-2; the D region possibly corresponds to TRBD1 (5 bases align). The CDR3 sequence is CAWSVLGLRYGYTF. Read as DNA, the sequence is TGTGCCTGGAGTGTACTGGGGCTGCGTTATGGCTACACCTTC.